This TCR beta chain was captured in a study of CD8+CD57+ T cells in acquired aplastic anemia. The germline V gene encodes CDR1 MNHEY and CDR2 SMNVEV (reference sequence). CDR3 size: 15 residues. V was pared by 2 bases and J by 5 bases, with 10 bases between. This clonotype was seen a few times. Selection for sequencing was limited to patients who had shown CD8+CD57+ cell expansion by flow cytometry. Patients had undergone no therapy by the time their blood was sampled. Genomic DNA, the template, was used for profiling of the TCR beta VDJ and CDR3. One entry per CDR3 protein results from TCRdb running MiXCR on the reads. The repertoire holds about 160,000 distinct CDR3 sequences, with around half as singletons.

The chain is built from TRBV27 and TRBJ1-6; D is unresolved. Sequencing was performed on sorted CD4+, CD8+, or CD8+CD57+ T cells (not recorded which) from PBMCs. This TCR derives from a human donor with aplastic anemia. The CDR3 reads CASSLEGMDNSPLHF. The CDR3 coding sequence is TGTGCCAGCAGTTTAGAGGGAATGGATAATTCACCCCTCCACTTT.